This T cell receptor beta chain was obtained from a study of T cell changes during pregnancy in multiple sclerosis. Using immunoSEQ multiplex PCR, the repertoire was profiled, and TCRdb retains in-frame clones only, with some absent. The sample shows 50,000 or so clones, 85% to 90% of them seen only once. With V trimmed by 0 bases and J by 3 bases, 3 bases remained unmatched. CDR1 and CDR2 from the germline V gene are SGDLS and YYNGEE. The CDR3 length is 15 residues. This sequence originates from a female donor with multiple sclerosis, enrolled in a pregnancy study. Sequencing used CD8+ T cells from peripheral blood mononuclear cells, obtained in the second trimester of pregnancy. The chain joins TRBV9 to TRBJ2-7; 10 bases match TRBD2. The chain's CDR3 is CASSVEASGGYEQYF. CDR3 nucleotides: TGTGCCAGCAGCGTAGAGGCTAGCGGGGGCTACGAGCAGTACTTC.